The clone carrying this T cell receptor beta chain came up a few times. Possible read error: a much larger clone is one base away. Both previously described methods and listed TCR primers were employed to make bulk TCR libraries. One entry per CDR3 protein results from TCRdb running MiXCR on the PCR reads. The table includes about 640,000 distinct CDR3 sequences, nearly 20% detected once. The data were taken from a study of molecular identifiers for immune sequencing clone quantification. Overall study context: The replicate experiment used RNA from approximately 20,000 or 100,000 naive CD8 cells. This RNA was split into five aliquots, and four of them were sequenced.

For naive CD8 T cells, sorting used the CD8+CD4-CCR7+CD45RA+ phenotype. The V gene's germline CDR1 is MNHEY and CDR2 SMNVEV (reference sequence). There are 17 residues in the CDR3. This sequence was found in a human donor in good health. Some libraries in this study had Jurkat cell RNA spiked in. Material for sequencing was naive CD8+ T cells from blood, with Jurkat cell RNA spiked in. Subset given: FACS-sorted CD8+CD4-CCR7+CD45RA+ naive T cells. The V gene is TRBV27, the J gene TRBJ2-3; 10 bases align to TRBD2. CDR3 DNA: TGTGCCAGCAGACCCGAAGCTAGCGGGAGTAGGACAGATACGCGGTATTTT. This encodes CASRPEASGSRTDTRYF.